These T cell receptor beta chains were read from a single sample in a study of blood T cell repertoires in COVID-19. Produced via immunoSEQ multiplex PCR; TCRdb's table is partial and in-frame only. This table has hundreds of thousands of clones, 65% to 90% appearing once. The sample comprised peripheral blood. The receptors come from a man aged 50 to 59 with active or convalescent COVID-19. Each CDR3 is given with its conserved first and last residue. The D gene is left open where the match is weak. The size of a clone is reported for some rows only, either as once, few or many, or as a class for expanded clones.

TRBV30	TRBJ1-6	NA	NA	TGTGCCTGGAGAGGGCAGGGGCGTTCACCCCTCCACTTT	CAWRGQGRSPLHF
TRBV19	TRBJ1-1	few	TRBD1	TGTGCCAACCACCCCGACAGGGCCCTAGTGACGAACACTGAAGCTTTCTTT	CANHPDRALVTNTEAFF
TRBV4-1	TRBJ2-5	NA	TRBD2	TGCGCCAGCAGCCAAGCTTGGGGAGGGCCCCAAGAGACCCAGTACTTC	CASSQAWGGPQETQYF
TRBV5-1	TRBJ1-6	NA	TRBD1	TGCGCCAGCAGCCCAAGGACAGGGAGTGAATTACCCCTCCACTTT	CASSPRTGSELPLHF
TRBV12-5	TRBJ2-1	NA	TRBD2	TGTGCTAGTGGTTTGGGCAGCGGGAGATACTACAATGAGCAGTTCTTC	CASGLGSGRYYNEQFF
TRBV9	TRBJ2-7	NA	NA	TGTGCCAGCAGCGTAGGCCCGGGGGAGCCCTACGAGCAGTACTTC	CASSVGPGEPYEQYF
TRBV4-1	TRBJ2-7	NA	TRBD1	TGCGCCAGCAGCCAAGAGGGACAGGGTGATCTGGAGCAGTACTTC	CASSQEGQGDLEQYF
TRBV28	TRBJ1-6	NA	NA	TGTGCCAGCAGTTTAGGGAGGGTTACTTCACCCCTCCACTTT	CASSLGRVTSPLHF
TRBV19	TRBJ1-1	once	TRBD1	TGTGCCAGTAGAAACGGACAGGGTGAAGCTTTCTTT	CASRNGQGEAFF
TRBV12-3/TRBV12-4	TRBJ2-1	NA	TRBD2	TGTGCCAGCAGTTGGACTAGCGGGAGTTCTCGGTTCTTC	CASSWTSGSSRFF
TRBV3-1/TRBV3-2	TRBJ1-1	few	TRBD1	TGTGCCAGCAGCCAAGGAGGGGGCAACACTGAAGCTTTCTTT	CASSQGGGNTEAFF
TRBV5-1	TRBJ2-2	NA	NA	TGCGCCAGCAGCCTAGCGCAGGGCATGACCGGGGAGCTGTTTTTT	CASSLAQGMTGELFF
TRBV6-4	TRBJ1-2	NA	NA	TGTGCCAGCAGACGGTCAGGGGAGTCCGTTGGCTACACCTTC	CASRRSGESVGYTF
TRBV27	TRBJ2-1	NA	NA	TGTGCCAGCAGTTTATCCACCTTTGGGCACCCGGAGCAGTTCTTC	CASSLSTFGHPEQFF
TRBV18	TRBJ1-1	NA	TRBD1	TGTGCCAGCTCACCACGACAGGGAGACACTGAAGCTTTCTTT	CASSPRQGDTEAFF
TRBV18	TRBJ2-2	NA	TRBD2	TGTGCCAGCTCACCTAGGACTAGCGAATACACCGGGGAGCTGTTTTTT	CASSPRTSEYTGELFF
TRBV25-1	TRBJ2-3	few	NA	TGTGCCAGTTCCGACAGCTCTAGCACAGATACGCAGTATTTT	CASSDSSSTDTQYF
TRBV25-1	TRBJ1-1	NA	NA	TGTGCCAGTGGGGATGACAGGAGCCGGGGCACTGAAGCTTTCTTT	CASGDDRSRGTEAFF
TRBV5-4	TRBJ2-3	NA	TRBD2	TGTGCCAGCAGCAGGACTAGCGGGAGTGAGGGTACGCAGTATTTT	CASSRTSGSEGTQYF
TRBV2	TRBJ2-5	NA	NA	TGTGCCAGCAGTGCGAGGCTGGCAGAGACCCAGTACTTC	CASSARLAETQYF
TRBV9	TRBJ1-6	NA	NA	TGTGCCAGCAGCGTCCACCCCGGAGGAGGATCCAATAATTCACCCCTCCACTTT	CASSVHPGGGSNNSPLHF
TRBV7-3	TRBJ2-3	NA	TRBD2	TGTGCCAGCAGCCGACTAGCGGGCACAGATACGCAGTATTTT	CASSRLAGTDTQYF
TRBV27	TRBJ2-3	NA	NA	TGTGCCAGCAGTTCCACCCCGCAGAGGGCGCAGTATTTT	CASSSTPQRAQYF
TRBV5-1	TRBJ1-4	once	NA	TGCGCCAGCAGCTTAATATCAACTAATGAAAAACTGTTTTTT	CASSLISTNEKLFF
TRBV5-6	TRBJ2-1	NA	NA	TGTGCCAGCAGCTTGAGCCCGCCCAATGAGCAGTTCTTC	CASSLSPPNEQFF
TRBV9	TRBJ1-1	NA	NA	TGTGCCAGTTGCGGTGGTCCTAGGATGAACACTGAAGCTTTCTTT	CASCGGPRMNTEAFF
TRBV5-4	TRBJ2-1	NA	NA	TGTGCCAGCAGCTTTGAGTCGGTCTACAATGAGCAGTTCTTC	CASSFESVYNEQFF
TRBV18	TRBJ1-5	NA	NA	TGTGCCAGCTCAGGGCCCAACGTCGATCAGCCCCAGCATTTT	CASSGPNVDQPQHF
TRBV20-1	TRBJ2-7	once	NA	TGCAGTGCTAGTCGACAAGGGAGCGAGCAGTACTTC	CSASRQGSEQYF
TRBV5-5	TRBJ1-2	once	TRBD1	TGTGCCAGCACCGACCGGGCAGGGGGCTATGGCTACACCTTC	CASTDRAGGYGYTF
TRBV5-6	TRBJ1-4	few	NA	TGTGCCAGCAGCGGCAGGGCTAATGAAAAACTGTTTTTT	CASSGRANEKLFF
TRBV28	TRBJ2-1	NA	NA	TGTGCCAGCAGTTTATTAGCAGGGGGGAACAATGAGCAGTTCTTC	CASSLLAGGNNEQFF
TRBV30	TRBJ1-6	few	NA	TGTGCCTGGAGCCCGGGGGATCGCTATTCACCCCTCCACTTT	CAWSPGDRYSPLHF
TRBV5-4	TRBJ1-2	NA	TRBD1	TGTGCCAGCAGCCTGATTGGACAGGCCCCTAACTATGGCTACACCTTC	CASSLIGQAPNYGYTF
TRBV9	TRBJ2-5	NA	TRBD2	TGTGCCAGCCCCGGGACTAGCGGGAGGAGGGGGTGGGAGACCCAGTACTTC	CASPGTSGRRGWETQYF
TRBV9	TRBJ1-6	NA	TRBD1	TGTGCCAGCAGCATCGGACAGGGGGCTTCACCCCTCCACTTT	CASSIGQGASPLHF
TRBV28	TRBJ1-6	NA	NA	TGTGCCAGCAGTTTAGCGTCAGGGCCTAATTCACCCCTCCACTTT	CASSLASGPNSPLHF
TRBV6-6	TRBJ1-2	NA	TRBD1	TGTGCCAGCATTCGGGGACAGGCGAACTATGGCTACACCTTC	CASIRGQANYGYTF
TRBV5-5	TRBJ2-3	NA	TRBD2	TGTGCCAGCAGCGCGAGCGGGAGGGAAGATACGCAGTATTTT	CASSASGREDTQYF
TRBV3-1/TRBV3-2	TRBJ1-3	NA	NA	TGTGCCAGCAGCCAACCTCTGAAAACAGGGCCTGGAAACACCATATATTTT	CASSQPLKTGPGNTIYF
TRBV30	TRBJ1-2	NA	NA	TGTGCCTGGAGCCCGACAGGCTATGGCTACACCTTC	CAWSPTGYGYTF